These T cell receptor beta chains were read from a single sample in a study of T cell repertoires in cytomegalovirus infection. TCRdb called the reads again in MiXCR, with one record for every CDR3 protein. The sample consists of about 110,000 distinct CDR3 sequences, about 40% of them appearing once. These receptors' targets are unknown. The sample consisted of CD8+ T cells from cultured PBMCs, taken from culture after CMV antigen stimulation. These receptors were taken from a human donor in good health (CMV status not recorded). Some clones in this sample may be carry-over from other donors' samples. Each CDR3 is given with its conserved first and last residue. Each record gives: clone size, D gene, J gene, CDR3 length, V gene, CDR3 DNA, CDR3 protein. D genes are given only for firm matches. The size field is filled for only some rows; it gives once, few, many or a size class.

once,NA,TRBJ2-2,13,TRBV7-9,TGTGCCAGCAGCCCACAGTCCACCGGGGAGCTGTTTTTT,CASSPQSTGELFF
NA,NA,TRBJ1-5,14,TRBV12-3/TRBV12-4,TGTGCCAGCAGTCTGGGGGGGGGTTATCAGCCCCAGCATTTT,CASSLGGGYQPQHF
few,TRBD1,TRBJ1-5,15,TRBV6-6,TGTGCCAGCAGTTATGGGACAGGGCTAAATCAGCCCCAGCATTTT,CASSYGTGLNQPQHF
many,NA,TRBJ1-4,12,TRBV5-5,TGTGCCAGCAGCTTACCCTACGAAAAACTGTTTTTT,CASSLPYEKLFF
few,NA,TRBJ2-3,18,TRBV15,TGTGCCACCAGCGAGTCCACCCGCGGGGTTACCTCCCTAAATACGCAGTATTTT,CATSESTRGVTSLNTQYF
NA,TRBD2,TRBJ2-1,15,TRBV4-1,TGCGCCAGCAGCCAAGATTGGGAGGGGTACAATGAGCAGTTCTTC,CASSQDWEGYNEQFF
NA,NA,TRBJ1-1,14,TRBV6-5,TGTGCCAGCAGTTACAACAGTGGGAACACTGAAGCTTTCTTT,CASSYNSGNTEAFF
NA,NA,TRBJ2-2,15,TRBV6-6,TGTGCCAGCAGTTCCGGGGGTCCGAACACCGGGGAGCTGTTTTTT,CASSSGGPNTGELFF
few,TRBD1,TRBJ1-1,16,TRBV11-2,TGTGCCAGCAGCACCTACTCGGGACAGAGGAACACTGAAGCTTTCTTT,CASSTYSGQRNTEAFF
NA,NA,TRBJ1-2,16,TRBV28,TGTGCCAGCAGTCCCCGGACAGCACCAGCTAACTATGGCTACACCTTC,CASSPRTAPANYGYTF
NA,NA,TRBJ2-1,17,TRBV7-9,TGTGCCAGCAGCCCACAATTCCGGGACATGAATAACAATGAGCAGTTCTTC,CASSPQFRDMNNNEQFF
few,TRBD1,TRBJ1-6,14,TRBV7-6,TGTGCCAGCAGCTTAGCGGGACAGAATTCACCCCTCCACTTT,CASSLAGQNSPLHF
NA,NA,TRBJ1-2,13,TRBV7-2,TGTGCCAGCAGCTCGGACCCTTTCTATGGCTACACCTTC,CASSSDPFYGYTF
NA,NA,TRBJ1-6,15,TRBV6-5,TGTGCCAGCAAGACGTCGGACGAATATAATTCACCCCTCCACTTT,CASKTSDEYNSPLHF
NA,NA,TRBJ2-7,12,TRBV12-3/TRBV12-4,TGTGCCAGCAGCCAAGAATCCTACGAGCAGTACTTC,CASSQESYEQYF
many,NA,TRBJ1-6,16,TRBV6-1,TGTGCCACAGAAAGCGTGAGACACTTCTATAATTCACCCCTCCACTTT,CATESVRHFYNSPLHF
NA,NA,TRBJ2-3,13,TRBV11-2,TGTGCCAGTGGAGCAAGCCTCACAGATACGCAGTATTTT,CASGASLTDTQYF
few,NA,TRBJ1-2,13,TRBV7-9,TGTGCCAGCAGCTGGACAGTTAACTATGGCTACACCTTC,CASSWTVNYGYTF
many,TRBD2,TRBJ2-5,15,TRBV7-2,TGTGCCAGCAGCTCCGTAGCGGGGGGGGAGGAGACCCAGTACTTC,CASSSVAGGEETQYF
NA,TRBD1,TRBJ1-1,16,TRBV28,TGTGCCAGCAGTGTTGACAGGGGAGTAGGGAGGACTGAAGCTTTCTTT,CASSVDRGVGRTEAFF
NA,NA,TRBJ2-3,13,TRBV6-5,TGTGCCAGCAGGGGCTATGCGGGAGATACGCAGTATTTT,CASRGYAGDTQYF
NA,TRBD1,TRBJ2-7,17,TRBV4-1,TGCGCCAGCAGCCACATGAACCCCGGGACAGGGAGCTCCGAGCAGTACTTC,CASSHMNPGTGSSEQYF
NA,NA,TRBJ1-2,13,TRBV6-5,TGTGCCAGCAGACCGACAGGTCCCTATGGCTACACCTTC,CASRPTGPYGYTF
NA,TRBD2,TRBJ2-3,16,TRBV6-5,TGTGCCAGCAGTTACTTGACCGGGGGGGCCGGGGATACGCAGTATTTT,CASSYLTGGAGDTQYF
NA,NA,TRBJ2-7,14,TRBV7-6,TGTGCCAGCAGCTCACATGACAGACCCTACGAGCAGTACTTC,CASSSHDRPYEQYF
few,NA,TRBJ2-1,11,TRBV19,TGTGCCAGTAGTGCCGGCAATGAGCAGTTCTTC,CASSAGNEQFF
NA,NA,TRBJ2-1,14,TRBV6-5,TGTGCCAGCAGTTACTCGGAGGGGGCGCGTGAGCAGTTCTTC,CASSYSEGAREQFF
NA,NA,TRBJ2-1,10,TRBV30,TGTGCCCCCCGAAGTAATGAGCAGTTCTTC,CAPRSNEQFF
NA,NA,TRBJ2-3,15,TRBV3-1,TGTGCCAGCAGCCAAGATAGTTGGTCCACAGATACGCAGTATTTT,CASSQDSWSTDTQYF
NA,NA,TRBJ2-1,15,TRBV15,TGTGCCACCAGCAGATCCAGGGAATTCTACAATGAGCAGTTCTTC,CATSRSREFYNEQFF
few,NA,TRBJ2-3,13,TRBV7-8,TGTGCCAGCAGCTTAGTGATGGGAGATACGCAGTATTTT,CASSLVMGDTQYF
NA,TRBD2,TRBJ2-7,16,TRBV7-1,TGTGCCAGCACCCCCCCGACTAGCGGTTGGCCATACGAGCAGTACTTC,CASTPPTSGWPYEQYF
NA,NA,TRBJ1-6,15,TRBV19,TGTGCCAGTAGTATTAATGGCGGCTATAATTCACCCCTCCACTTT,CASSINGGYNSPLHF
NA,NA,TRBJ2-5,15,TRBV5-4,TGTGCCAGCAGCTTGGCGCCGGGGGCTGGTGAGACCCAGTACTTC,CASSLAPGAGETQYF
NA,TRBD1,TRBJ1-4,18,TRBV28,TGTGCCAGCAGTTCCCCTGTCTTAGGCAGGGGGCATCGTGAAAAACTGTTTTTT,CASSSPVLGRGHREKLFF
NA,NA,TRBJ2-1,12,TRBV4-1,TGCGCCAGCAGCCAAGATTGGGTTGAGCAGTTCTTC,CASSQDWVEQFF
NA,NA,TRBJ1-5,14,TRBV6-1,TGTGCCAGCAGTCCTTACTCCACCAATCAGCCCCAGCATTTT,CASSPYSTNQPQHF
many,TRBD2,TRBJ2-5,17,TRBV7-8,TGTGCCAGCAGCTCGTGGACTAGCGGGGGGGCCGTGGAGACCCAGTACTTC,CASSSWTSGGAVETQYF
many,TRBD1,TRBJ2-2,17,TRBV7-9,TGTGCCAGCAGCCTAGGCTGGGACAGGGTGTACACCGGGGAGCTGTTTTTT,CASSLGWDRVYTGELFF
many,TRBD2,TRBJ2-1,14,TRBV27,TGTGCCAGCAGGAGCGGGGGCGAATACAATGAGCAGTTCTTC,CASRSGGEYNEQFF
few,TRBD2,TRBJ2-5,18,TRBV12-3/TRBV12-4,TGTGCCAGCAGTTTAGCGCCGGGGAGCGGGGGGGCCGAGGAGACCCAGTACTTC,CASSLAPGSGGAEETQYF
many,NA,TRBJ2-7,13,TRBV4-1,TGCGCCAGCAGTGACACAGGGAGGGGGGAGCAGTACTTC,CASSDTGRGEQYF
many,TRBD1,TRBJ2-2,18,TRBV12-3/TRBV12-4,TGTGCCAGCAGTTTGGGGCGATTCACAGGGGGCGAAGGCGGGGAGCTGTTTTTT,CASSLGRFTGGEGGELFF
few,TRBD1,TRBJ2-6,16,TRBV20-1,TGCAGTGCTAGACCGGGACAGAGGTCTGGGGCCAACGTCCTGACTTTC,CSARPGQRSGANVLTF